This T cell receptor beta chain was documented in a study of cytomegalovirus exposure and HLA in healthy donors. The overall study: Inside one of the first data releases sat roughly 80 million unique TCRs taken from HLA-typed donors.

The CDR3 spans 15 residues. Unmatched junction bases numbered 10, after V lost 0 bases and J lost 10 bases. Germline-derived CDR1 and CDR2 are GTSNPN and SVGIG (reference sequence). Study results and limitations: When analyzed later, a missense DCLRE1C variant was found to be linked to TCR beta V- and J-gene trimming. A later examination showed that TCR association rates differed by HLA locus, with DRB1 most and HLA-C fewest. The authors reported that TCR beta sequences could predict HLA-A and HLA-B alleles. These predictions were accurate for most subjects in the first cohort.

The study ran its PCR with 60 Vbeta and 13 Jbeta primers. Sequencing was performed with immunoSEQ multiplex PCR; in TCRdb, only in-frame clones are kept and a portion is missing. The table records around 130,000 clones, 70% to 85% of them present only once. On this clone itself: Its antigen is not identified.

This receptor was obtained from a woman between 18 and 29 years old in good health and CMV-seropositive. What was sequenced was PBMCs. The genes are TRBV30 and TRBJ2-1; the match to TRBD2 covers 9 bases. The CDR3 bases are TGTGCCTGGAGTGTACCGCCGAGCGGGGGGTCCGAGCAGTTCTTC. Translation gives CAWSVPPSGGSEQFF.